This T cell receptor beta chain stems from a study of control samples from healthy donors and cancer patients. Measured with immunoSEQ multiplex PCR; TCRdb has only the in-frame clones, and not every one. The top ten clones hold approximately 1.6% of a sample with about 170,000 clones, 91% of them seen once. CDR3 length: 17 amino acids. Unmatched junction bases numbered 9, after V lost 0 bases and J lost 8 bases. Germline V CDR1 and CDR2: LNHNV, YYDKDF (reference sequence). The chain recombines TRBV15 with TRBJ2-1; TRBD2 matches 11 bases. This TCR came from a woman aged 25 to 45 in good health. The material sequenced was blood. CDR3 nucleotides: TGTGCCACCAGCAGAGATCGTATTAGCGGGAGGGGATATGAGCAGTTCTTC. Translated, it gives CATSRDRISGRGYEQFF. Full variable domain (remainder filled in from reference TRBV15 and TRBJ2-1): DAMVIQNPRYQVTQFGKPVTLSCSQTLNHNVMYWYQQKSSQAPKLLFHYYDKDFNNEADTPDNFQSRRPNTSFCFLDIRSPGLGDTAMYLCATSRDRISGRGYEQFFGPGTRLTVL.